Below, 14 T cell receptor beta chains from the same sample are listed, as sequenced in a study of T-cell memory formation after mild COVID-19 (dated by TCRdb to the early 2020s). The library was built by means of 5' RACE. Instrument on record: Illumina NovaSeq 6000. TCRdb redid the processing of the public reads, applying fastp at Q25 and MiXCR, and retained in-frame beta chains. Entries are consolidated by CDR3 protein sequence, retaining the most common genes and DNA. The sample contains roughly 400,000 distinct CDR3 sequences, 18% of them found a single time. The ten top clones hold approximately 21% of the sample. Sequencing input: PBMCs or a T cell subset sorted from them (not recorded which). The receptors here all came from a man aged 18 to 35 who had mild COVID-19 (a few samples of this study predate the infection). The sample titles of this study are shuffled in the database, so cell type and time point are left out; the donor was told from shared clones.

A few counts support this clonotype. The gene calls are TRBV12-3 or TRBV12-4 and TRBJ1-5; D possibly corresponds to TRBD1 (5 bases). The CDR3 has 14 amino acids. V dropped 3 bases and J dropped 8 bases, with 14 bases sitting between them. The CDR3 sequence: CASSLRAGIEPQHF. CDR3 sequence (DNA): TGTGCCAGCAGTTTGCGCGCAGGGATTGAGCCCCAGCATTTT.

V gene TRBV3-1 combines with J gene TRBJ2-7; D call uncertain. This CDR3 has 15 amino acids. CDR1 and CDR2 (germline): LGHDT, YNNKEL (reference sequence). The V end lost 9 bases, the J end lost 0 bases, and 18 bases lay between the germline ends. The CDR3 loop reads CARELGRTYSYEQYF. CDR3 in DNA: TGTGCCAGAGAATTAGGGCGTACATACTCCTACGAGCAGTACTTC.

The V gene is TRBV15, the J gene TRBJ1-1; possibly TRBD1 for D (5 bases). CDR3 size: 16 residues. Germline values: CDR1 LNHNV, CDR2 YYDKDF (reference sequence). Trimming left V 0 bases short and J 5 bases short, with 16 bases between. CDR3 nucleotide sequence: TGTGCCACCAGCAGAGATCGTCTCCAGGGTTATACTGAAGCTTTCTTT. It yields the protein CATSRDRLQGYTEAFF. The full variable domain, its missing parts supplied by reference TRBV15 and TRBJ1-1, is DAMVIQNPRYQVTQFGKPVTLSCSQTLNHNVMYWYQQKSSQAPKLLFHYYDKDFNNEADTPDNFQSRRPNTSFCFLDIRSPGLGDTAMYLCATSRDRLQGYTEAFFGQGTRLTVV.

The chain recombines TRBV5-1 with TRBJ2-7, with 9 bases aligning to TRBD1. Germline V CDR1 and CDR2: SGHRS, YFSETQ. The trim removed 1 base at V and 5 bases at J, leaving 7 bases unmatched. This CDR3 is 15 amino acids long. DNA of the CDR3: TGCGCCAGCAGCTTGTTTGGGGACAGGGCGAACGAGCAGTACTTC. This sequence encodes CASSLFGDRANEQYF.

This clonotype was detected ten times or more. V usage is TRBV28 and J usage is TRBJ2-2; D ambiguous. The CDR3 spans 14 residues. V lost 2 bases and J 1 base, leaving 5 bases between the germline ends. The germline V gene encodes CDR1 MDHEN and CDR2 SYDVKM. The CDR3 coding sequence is TGTGCCAGCAGTTTACGAGGGAACACCGGGGAGCTGTTTTTT. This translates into CASSLRGNTGELFF. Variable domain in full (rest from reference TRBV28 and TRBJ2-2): DVKVTQSSRYLVKRTGEKVFLECVQDMDHENMFWYRQDPGLGLRLIYFSYDVKMKEKGDIPEGYSVSREKKERFSLILESASTNQTSMYLCASSLRGNTGELFFGEGSRLTVL.

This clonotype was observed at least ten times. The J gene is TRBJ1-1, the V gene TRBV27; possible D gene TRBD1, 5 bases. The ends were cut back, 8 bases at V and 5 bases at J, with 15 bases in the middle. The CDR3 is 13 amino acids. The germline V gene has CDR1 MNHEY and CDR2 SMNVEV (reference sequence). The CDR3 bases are TGTGCCAGCTGCACTCCGGGGGGAACTGAAGCTTTCTTT. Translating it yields CASCTPGGTEAFF.

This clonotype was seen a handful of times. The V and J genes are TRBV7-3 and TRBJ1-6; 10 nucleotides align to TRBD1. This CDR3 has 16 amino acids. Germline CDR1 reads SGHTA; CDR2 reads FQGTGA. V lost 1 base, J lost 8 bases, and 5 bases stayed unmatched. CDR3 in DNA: TGTGCCAGCAGCTTAAACCCCGGGACAGGGGATTCACCCCTCCACTTT. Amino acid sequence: CASSLNPGTGDSPLHF.

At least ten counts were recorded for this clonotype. The chain's CDR3 is CASSPRRDSNTGELFF. In DNA, the CDR3 is TGTGCCAGCAGTCCGCGTCGGGACAGTAACACCGGGGAGCTGTTTTTT. The chain uses TRBV12-3 or TRBV12-4 and TRBJ2-2; 7 nucleotides align to TRBD1. The CDR3 covers 16 residues. V was clipped by 5 bases and J by 2 bases; unmatched bases: 8.

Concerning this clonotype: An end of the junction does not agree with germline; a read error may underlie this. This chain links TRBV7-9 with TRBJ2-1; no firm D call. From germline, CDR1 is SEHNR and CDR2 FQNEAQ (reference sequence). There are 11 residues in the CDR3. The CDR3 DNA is TGTGCCAGCAGCTTAGAGGTGCCCAGATACTTC. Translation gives CASSLEVPRYF.

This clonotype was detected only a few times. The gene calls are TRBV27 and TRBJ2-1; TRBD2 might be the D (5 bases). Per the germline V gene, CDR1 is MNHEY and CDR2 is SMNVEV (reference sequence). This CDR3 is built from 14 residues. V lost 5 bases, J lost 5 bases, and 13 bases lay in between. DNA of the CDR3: TGTGCCAGCAGTCTCACCACCGGGGACAATGAGCAGTTCTTC. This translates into CASSLTTGDNEQFF.

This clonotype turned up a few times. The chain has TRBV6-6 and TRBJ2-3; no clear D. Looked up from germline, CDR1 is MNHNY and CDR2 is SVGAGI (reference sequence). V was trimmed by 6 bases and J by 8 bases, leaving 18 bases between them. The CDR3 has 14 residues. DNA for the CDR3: TGTGCCAGCAGGAAAACCGTAGAGTCCGGTACGCAGTATTTT. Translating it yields CASRKTVESGTQYF.

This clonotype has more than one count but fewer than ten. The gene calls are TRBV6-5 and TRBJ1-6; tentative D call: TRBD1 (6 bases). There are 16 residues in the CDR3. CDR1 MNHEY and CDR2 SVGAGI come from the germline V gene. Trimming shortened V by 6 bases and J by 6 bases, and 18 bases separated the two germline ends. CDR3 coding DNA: TGTGCCAGCAGCCGGGCACTGGGGGCCGCTAATTCACCCCTCCACTTT. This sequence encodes CASSRALGAANSPLHF.

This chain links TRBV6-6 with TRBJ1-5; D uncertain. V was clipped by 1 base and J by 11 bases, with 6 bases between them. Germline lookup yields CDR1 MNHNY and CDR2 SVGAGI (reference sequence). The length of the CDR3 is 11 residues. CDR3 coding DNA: TGTGCCAGCAGTTACTGGGAGGCCCAGCATTTT. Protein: CASSYWEAQHF.

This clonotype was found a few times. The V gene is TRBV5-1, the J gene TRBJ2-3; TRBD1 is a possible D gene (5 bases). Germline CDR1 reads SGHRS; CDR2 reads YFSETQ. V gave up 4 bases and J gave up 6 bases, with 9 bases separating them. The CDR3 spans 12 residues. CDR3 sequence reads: CASSISGDTQYF. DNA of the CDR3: TGCGCCAGCAGCATATCAGGGGATACGCAGTATTTT.